The clone carrying this T cell receptor (beta chain) was counted many times. Its cognate antigen is unknown. This entry belongs to a study of blood T cells in healthy people across ages. Regarding the study as a whole: As naive T cell percentage varied, TCR beta diversity correlated strongly with it. There were more naive CD4+ cells and higher diversity in long-lived donors than in aged donors.

With a J-beta primer mix and a sample-barcoded 5' primer, a second PCR ran roughly 7 to 11 cycles. TCRdb reanalysed the 5' RACE reads using MiXCR and keeps one entry per CDR3 protein. The data show some 790,000 distinct CDR3 sequences, less than 35% seen once. Looked up from germline, CDR1 is DFQATT and CDR2 is SNEGSKA (reference sequence). The CDR3 spans 12 residues. The V end lost 5 bases, the J end lost 4 bases, and 10 bases lay between the germline ends. The chain uses TRBV20-1 and TRBJ2-3; D perhaps matches TRBD2 (5 bases). The sequence came from a woman older than 75 in good health. Sequences were obtained from blood. CDR3 DNA sequence: TGCAGTGCTCCCGGGGTCCCAGATACGCAGTATTTT. Residues: CSAPGVPDTQYF.